The rows below give T cell receptor beta chains drawn from one sample of a study of blood T cell repertoires in COVID-19. Repertoires were generated with immunoSEQ multiplex PCR, while TCRdb's copy carries only in-frame clones and drops some. The sample shows about 430,000 clones, around 90% of them seen only once. The sequenced sample consisted of peripheral blood. Receptor source: a young man with COVID-19, enrolled during active disease. CDR3s include the opening cysteine and the closing phenylalanine or tryptophan. D genes are given only for firm matches. Expanded clones get a size class; other rows say once, few or many, or leave the size out.

j_gene,d_gene,v_gene,abundance,CDR3nt,CDR3aa
TRBJ1-6,TRBD1,TRBV19,.,TGTGCCAGTAGTCAGGGGGCAGGGCCGAATTCACCCCTCCACTTT,CASSQGAGPNSPLHF
TRBJ2-1,.,TRBV18,.,TGTGCCAGCTCACCACAGACGGGGGACAATGAGCAGTTCTTC,CASSPQTGDNEQFF
TRBJ1-1,.,TRBV7-9,.,TGTGCCAGCAGCTCGCCAGGGAACACTGAAGCTTTCTTT,CASSSPGNTEAFF
TRBJ2-1,TRBD1,TRBV25-1,few,TGTGCCAGCAGTGCGGTCCAGGGGGATTGGAATGAGCAGTTCTTC,CASSAVQGDWNEQFF
TRBJ2-3,.,TRBV19,.,TGTGCCAGTAGTACGGAGGGTTTAATGACAGATACGCAGTATTTT,CASSTEGLMTDTQYF
TRBJ1-2,TRBD1,TRBV3-1/TRBV3-2,.,TGTGCCAGCAGCCAAGATTACAGGGGCGGCTACACCTTC,CASSQDYRGGYTF
TRBJ1-1,.,TRBV5-1,.,TGCGCCAGCAGCCATACGGGGTACACTGAAGCTTTCTTT,CASSHTGYTEAFF
TRBJ1-6,TRBD1,TRBV4-1,.,TGCGCCAGCAGCCAAGATTGGGGACAGGGGCGCTATAATTCACCCCTCCACTTT,CASSQDWGQGRYNSPLHF
TRBJ1-2,.,TRBV7-9,once,TGTGCCAGCAGCTTAGTGGGCAGGGGAGACTATGGCTACACCTTC,CASSLVGRGDYGYTF
TRBJ2-2,TRBD1,TRBV24-1,.,TGTGCCACCAGTGATCCGACAGGGACCGGGGAGCTGTTTTTT,CATSDPTGTGELFF
TRBJ1-5,TRBD1,TRBV10-3,.,TGTGCCATCATCCCCAGGGGGCATCAGCCCCAGCATTTT,CAIIPRGHQPQHF
TRBJ1-1,TRBD1,TRBV5-1,.,TGCGCCAGCAGCCCGGGACAGGGGGGCACTGAAGCTTTCTTT,CASSPGQGGTEAFF
TRBJ2-3,TRBD2,TRBV7-3,.,TGTGCCAGCAGCCGGACTAGCGGGAGCTCGCAGTATTTT,CASSRTSGSSQYF
TRBJ1-5,.,TRBV24-1,.,TGTGCCACCAGTGATTCGGCGGGGGGCGAGGCCCAGCATTTT,CATSDSAGGEAQHF
TRBJ2-5,.,TRBV15,.,TGTGCCACCAGCAGAGATGACAGGCAAGAGACCCAGTACTTC,CATSRDDRQETQYF